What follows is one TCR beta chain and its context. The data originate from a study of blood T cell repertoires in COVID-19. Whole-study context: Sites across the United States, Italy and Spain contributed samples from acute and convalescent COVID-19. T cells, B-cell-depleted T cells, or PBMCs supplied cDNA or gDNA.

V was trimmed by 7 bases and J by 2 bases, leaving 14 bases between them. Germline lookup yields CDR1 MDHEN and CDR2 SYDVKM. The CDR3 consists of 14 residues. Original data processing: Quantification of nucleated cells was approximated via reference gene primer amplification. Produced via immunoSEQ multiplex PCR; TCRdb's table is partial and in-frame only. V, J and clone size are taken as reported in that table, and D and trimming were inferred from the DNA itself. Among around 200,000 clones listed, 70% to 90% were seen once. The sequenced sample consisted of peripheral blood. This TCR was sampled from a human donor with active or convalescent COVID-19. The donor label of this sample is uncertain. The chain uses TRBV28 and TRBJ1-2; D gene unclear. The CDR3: CASMGSLLNYGYTF. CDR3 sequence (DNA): TGTGCCAGCATGGGCAGCCTTTTGAACTATGGCTACACCTTC.